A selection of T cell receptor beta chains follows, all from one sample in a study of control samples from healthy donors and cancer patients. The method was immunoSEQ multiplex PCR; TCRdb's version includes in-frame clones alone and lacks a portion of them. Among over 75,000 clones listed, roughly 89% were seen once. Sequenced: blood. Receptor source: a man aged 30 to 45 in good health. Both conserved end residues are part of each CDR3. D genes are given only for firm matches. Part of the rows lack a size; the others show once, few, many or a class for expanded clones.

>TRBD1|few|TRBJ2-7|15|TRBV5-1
CASSLVPGQGREQYF
TGCGCCAGCAGCTTGGTCCCGGGACAGGGTCGGGAGCAGTACTTC
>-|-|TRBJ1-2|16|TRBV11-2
CASSLGAGSPNYGYTF
TGTGCCAGCAGCTTAGGAGCCGGCAGTCCTAACTATGGCTACACCTTC
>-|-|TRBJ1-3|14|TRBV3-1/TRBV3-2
CASSQDSSGNTIYF
TGTGCCAGCAGCCAAGACAGCTCTGGAAACACCATATATTTT
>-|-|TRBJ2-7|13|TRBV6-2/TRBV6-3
CASSYSSVYEQYF
TGTGCCAGCAGTTACTCGAGTGTCTACGAGCAGTACTTC
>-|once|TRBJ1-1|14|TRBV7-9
CASSTRFGNTEAFF
TGTGCCAGCAGCACCAGGTTTGGGAACACTGAAGCTTTCTTT
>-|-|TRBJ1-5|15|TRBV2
CASSPPGYSNQPQHF
TGTGCCAGCAGTCCACCAGGTTATAGCAATCAGCCCCAGCATTTT
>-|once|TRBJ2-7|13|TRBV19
CASSKLLRYEQYF
TGTGCCAGTAGTAAGCTTTTACGCTACGAGCAGTACTTC
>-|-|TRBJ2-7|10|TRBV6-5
CASSHYEQYF
TGTGCCAGCAGCCACTACGAGCAGTACTTC
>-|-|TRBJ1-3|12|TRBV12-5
CAPDSSGNTIYF
TGTGCCCCGGACAGCTCTGGAAACACCATATATTTT
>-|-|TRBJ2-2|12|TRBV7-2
CASGGATGELFF
TGTGCCAGCGGGGGGGCAACCGGGGAGCTGTTTTTT
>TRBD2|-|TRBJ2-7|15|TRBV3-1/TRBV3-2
CASSQTAGAVYEQYF
TGTGCCAGCAGCCAAACAGCGGGAGCAGTCTACGAGCAGTACTTC
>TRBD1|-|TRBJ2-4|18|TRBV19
CASSADRAFLLAKNIQYF
TGTGCCAGTAGTGCGGACAGGGCTTTCCTCCTAGCCAAAAACATTCAGTACTTC
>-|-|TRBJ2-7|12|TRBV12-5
CASGLNNYEQYF
TGTGCTAGTGGTTTAAACAACTACGAGCAGTACTTC
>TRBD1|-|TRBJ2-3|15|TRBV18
CASSPERQGRDTQYF
TGTGCCAGCTCACCAGAGCGACAGGGACGTGATACGCAGTATTTT
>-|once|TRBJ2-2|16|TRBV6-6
CASSYANKGSRGELFF
TGTGCCAGCAGTTACGCGAATAAGGGTTCGCGAGGGGAGCTGTTTTTT
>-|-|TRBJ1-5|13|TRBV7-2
CASGGGGTGPQHF
TGTGCCAGCGGGGGGGGAGGGACCGGGCCCCAGCATTTT
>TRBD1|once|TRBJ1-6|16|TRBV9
CASSVGVGTGDSPLHF
TGTGCCAGCAGCGTAGGCGTCGGGACAGGTGATTCACCCCTCCACTTT
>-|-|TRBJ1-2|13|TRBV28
CASRRPPSYGYTF
TGTGCCAGCAGGCGTCCCCCGAGCTATGGCTACACCTTC
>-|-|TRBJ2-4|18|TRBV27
CASSLEGIHSPAKNIQYF
TGTGCCAGCAGCCTTGAGGGGATACACAGCCCAGCCAAAAACATTCAGTACTTC
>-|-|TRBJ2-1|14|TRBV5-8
CASSFRTPYNEQFF
TGTGCCAGCAGCTTCCGGACACCCTACAATGAGCAGTTCTTC
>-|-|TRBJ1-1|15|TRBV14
CASSQGRGYGTEAFF
TGTGCCAGCAGCCAAGGCAGGGGATATGGCACTGAAGCTTTCTTT
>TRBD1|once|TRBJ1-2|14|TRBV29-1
CSVEERNRGNDYTF
TGCAGCGTTGAAGAAAGGAACAGGGGCAATGACTACACCTTC
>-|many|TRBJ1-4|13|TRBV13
CASSRGLYEKLFF
TGTGCCAGCAGCCGAGGCTTGTATGAAAAACTGTTTTTT
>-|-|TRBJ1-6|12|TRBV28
CASTLGNSPLHF
TGTGCCAGCACCCTGGGGAATTCACCCCTCCACTTT
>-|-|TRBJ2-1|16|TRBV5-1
CASSLYVQGRNNEQFF
TGCGCCAGCAGCTTGTACGTTCAGGGACGGAACAATGAGCAGTTCTTC
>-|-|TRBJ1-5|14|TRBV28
CASSRDPPGTAQHF
TGTGCCAGCAGTCGGGACCCGCCGGGAACGGCCCAGCATTTT
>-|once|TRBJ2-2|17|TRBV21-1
CASSKGLGLRVTGELFF
TGTGCCAGCAGCAAAGGGCTGGGGTTAAGGGTCACCGGGGAGCTGTTTTTT
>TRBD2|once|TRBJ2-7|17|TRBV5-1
CASSLGGTSGSSYEQYF
TGCGCCAGCAGCTTGGGAGGGACTAGCGGGAGCTCCTACGAGCAGTACTTC
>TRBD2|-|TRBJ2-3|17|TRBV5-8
CASSLVFGTRGTDTQYF
TGTGCCAGCAGCTTGGTTTTTGGGACTAGAGGCACAGATACGCAGTATTTT
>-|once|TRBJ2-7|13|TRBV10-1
CASSDGAVYEQYF
TGCGCCAGCAGTGATGGAGCGGTATACGAGCAGTACTTC
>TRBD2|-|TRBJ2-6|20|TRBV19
CASSIPWGTTKTSGANVLTF
TGTGCCAGTAGTATTCCCTGGGGGACTACCAAAACCTCTGGGGCCAACGTCCTGACTTTC
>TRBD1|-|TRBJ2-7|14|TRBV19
CASSRGDRAYEQYF
TGTGCCAGTAGTAGGGGGGACAGGGCCTACGAGCAGTACTTC